These 17 T cell receptor beta chains were all obtained from the same sample, sequenced in a study of T cells in tumors and immune-related adverse events. Assay: immunoSEQ multiplex PCR; the TCRdb copy retains only in-frame clones and omits some. The sample consists of 20,000 to 25,000 clones, 85% to 95% of them appearing once. Sample: lymph node tissue, taken from a patient treated with anti-PD-1 therapy. The receptors come from a female donor with metastatic renal cell carcinoma.

V gene TRBV12-5 combines with J gene TRBJ2-3; D assignment may be TRBD1 or TRBD2 (5 bases each). V was clipped by 7 bases and J by 8 bases, with 22 bases between them. Germline CDR1 and CDR2: LGHNT and FRNRAP. This CDR3 comprises 15 residues. CDR3 protein: CASATDDRGWGTQYF. Here the CDR3 DNA reads TGTGCTAGTGCCACCGACGATCGGGGCTGGGGTACGCAGTATTTT. The full variable domain, with the rest looked up from reference TRBV12-5 and TRBJ2-3, is DARVTQTPRHKVTEMGQEVTMRCQPILGHNTVFWYRQTMMQGLELLAYFRNRAPLDDSGMPKDRFSAEMPDATLATLKIQPSEPRDSAVYFCASATDDRGWGTQYFGPGTRLTVL.

The chain links TRBV20-1 to TRBJ2-1, with D perhaps matching TRBD2 (5 bases). CDR3 size: 11 residues. Per germline, CDR1 DFQATT and CDR2 SNEGSKA (reference sequence). V was pared by 6 bases and J by 6 bases, with 9 bases between. The CDR3 loop is CSAPGLNEQFF. The CDR3 nucleotides read TGCAGTGCCCCTGGACTCAATGAGCAGTTCTTC.

The rearrangement uses TRBV4-3 and TRBJ1-1; 9 bases are shared with TRBD1. The CDR3 spans 14 residues. CDR1 is LGHNA and CDR2 is YSLEER in the germline V gene. The J segment lost 5 bases and the V segment lost 4 bases, leaving 5 bases of the junction unmatched. Here the CDR3 DNA reads TGCGCCAGCAGCCCTGGACAGGGGAGGACTGAAGCTTTCTTT. Its translation is CASSPGQGRTEAFF.

V gene TRBV11-2 combines with J gene TRBJ1-1; D is unclear. The germline gives CDR1 SGHAT, CDR2 FQNNGV. The CDR3 runs to 16 residues. V gave up 0 bases and J gave up 1 base, with 12 bases separating them. In DNA form, the CDR3 reads TGTGCCAGCAGCTTAGACCCACTGTCTCGGAACACTGAAGCTTTCTTT. Translation: CASSLDPLSRNTEAFF.

The table lists this clone with a count of one. The chain uses TRBV27 and TRBJ2-7, with 9 bases identical to TRBD2. Germline loops: CDR1 MNHEY, CDR2 SMNVEV (reference sequence). V shed 3 bases, J shed 2 bases, and the junction held 5 bases outside the gene matches. The CDR3 length is 15 residues. This chain's CDR3 is CASSFGLAGPYEQYF. CDR3 DNA sequence: TGTGCCAGCAGTTTCGGGCTAGCGGGGCCCTACGAGCAGTACTTC.

This clone has only a few counts. The chain couples TRBV7-2 to TRBJ2-3; 14 bases align to TRBD2. The junction had 0 bases not matched to a gene; V was cut back by 3 bases and J by 4 bases. The CDR3 consists of 15 residues. The germline V gene has CDR1 SGHTA and CDR2 FQGNSA. CDR3 amino acids: CASSLTSGGADTQYF. The CDR3 DNA is TGTGCCAGCAGCTTGACTAGCGGGGGGGCAGATACGCAGTATTTT.

This clone has a handful of counts. J is TRBJ2-7 and V is TRBV19; 9 positions agree with TRBD1. With V trimmed by 6 bases and J by 2 bases, 11 bases remained unmatched. Per the germline V gene, CDR1 is LNHDA and CDR2 is SQIVND (reference sequence). This CDR3 comprises 16 residues. CDR3 nucleotides: TGTGCCAGTAGCTCAGGGGCCGGGACAGGGACCTACGAGCAGTACTTC. It codes for CASSSGAGTGTYEQYF.

This rearrangement joins TRBV4-2 to TRBJ1-4, with a tentative D call TRBD1 (5 bases). This CDR3 is 14 amino acids long. Germline CDR1 is LGHNA and CDR2 is YNFKEQ. Trimming shortened V by 4 bases and J by 4 bases, and 10 bases separated the two germline ends. DNA for the CDR3: TGTGCCAGCAGCCGGGACGGAGTTAATGAAAAACTGTTTTTT. The encoded protein is CASSRDGVNEKLFF.

The chain recombines TRBV10-2 with TRBJ1-1, with 8 bases lining up with TRBD1. The CDR3 has 14 amino acids. V lost 2 bases and J lost 5; bases outside the gene matches: 4. Germline values: CDR1 WSHSY, CDR2 SAAADI. The CDR3 loop is CASSEGQGWTEAFF. The CDR3 nucleotides read TGCGCCAGCAGTGAGGGACAGGGTTGGACTGAAGCTTTCTTT.

The V gene is TRBV10-3, the J gene TRBJ2-7; 9 bases align to TRBD1. Trimming cost V 4 bases and J 4 bases; bases outside gene matches: 8. In germline, CDR1 is ENHRY, CDR2 SYGVKD. The CDR3 contains 15 residues. The CDR3 loop is CAISGVPQGAYEQYF. As DNA, the CDR3 is TGTGCCATCAGTGGGGTCCCACAGGGGGCGTACGAGCAGTACTTC.

The J gene is TRBJ2-2, the V gene TRBV6-6, with D perhaps TRBD1 (6 bases). From germline, CDR1 is MNHNY and CDR2 SVGAGI (reference sequence). V was pared by 10 bases and J by 6 bases, with 15 bases between. The CDR3 is 13 amino acids. The CDR3 sequence is CAIGDTVAGELFF. CDR3 bases: TGTGCCATCGGGGACACCGTGGCCGGGGAGCTGTTTTTT.

The V gene is TRBV4-2, the J gene TRBJ2-2, with 13 bases lining up with TRBD2. Germline CDR1 and CDR2: LGHNA and YNFKEQ. V shed 6 bases and J 3 bases; nucleotides not matched to a gene: 4. This CDR3 has 16 residues. CDR3 region: CASRRTSGSYTGELFF. In DNA form, the CDR3 reads TGTGCCAGCAGGAGGACTAGCGGGAGTTACACCGGGGAGCTGTTTTTT.

The rearrangement uses TRBV21-1 and TRBJ1-1; the table's D gene call, TRBD1, was not cross checked with the DNA. TRBV21-1 is designated a pseudogene. The CDR3 runs to 13 residues. CDR3 coding DNA: TGTGCCAGCAACAAGACAGCAAACACTGAAGCTTTCTTT. Protein product: CASNKTANTEAFF.

The genes are TRBV5-4 and TRBJ1-2, with D perhaps matching TRBD1 (5 bases). Germline loops: CDR1 SGHNT, CDR2 YYREEE (reference sequence). The CDR3 is 14 residues long. V shed 4 bases and J shed 4 bases, with 14 bases lying between them. The CDR3 region has the DNA TGTGCCAGCAGCCCTGGGGGGGGGACCTATGGCTACACCTTC. It specifies CASSPGGGTYGYTF.

The genes are TRBV7-9 and TRBJ1-4; D not resolved. Trimming took 1 base from V and 5 from J, leaving 8 bases between them. The CDR3 consists of 14 residues. Germline CDR1 SEHNR, CDR2 FQNEAQ (reference sequence). The CDR3 nucleotides read TGTGCCAGCAGCTTAGGAGATATCAATGAAAAACTGTTTTTT. This translates into CASSLGDINEKLFF.

This chain connects TRBV7-2 to TRBJ1-6, with a tentative D call TRBD1 (5 bases). The length of the CDR3 is 17 residues. Germline assignment: CDR1 SGHTA and CDR2 FQGNSA. Trimming stripped 5 bases from V and 6 bases from J, with 20 bases between. CDR3 protein: CASSLTTGRGANSPLHF. As DNA, the CDR3 is TGTGCCAGCAGCCTCACAACCGGGAGGGGTGCTAATTCACCCCTCCACTTT.

The V and J genes are TRBV6-6 and TRBJ2-7; TRBD2 matches 8 bases. There are 15 residues in the CDR3. V shed 6 bases and J 4 bases; nucleotides not matched to a gene: 11. Germline CDR1 MNHNY, CDR2 SVGAGI (reference sequence). In DNA, the CDR3 is TGTGCCAGCAGCCCCCCCGCGGGGGGCTTTTACGAGCAGTACTTC. Translated: CASSPPAGGFYEQYF.